The entry that follows covers one T cell receptor beta chain sequence. As yet, its antigen is unknown. The records omit this donor's CMV serostatus. 13 Jbeta primers and 60 Vbeta primers were used for the PCR. The repertoire was sequenced with immunoSEQ multiplex PCR; TCRdb's copy has only in-frame clones and lacks some. The table lists 200,000 to 250,000 clones, about 84% of them singletons, with 1% to 1.5% in the top ten. The data stem from a study of cytomegalovirus exposure and HLA in healthy donors. Regarding the study as a whole: It was taken for granted in presence/absence analyses that sequencing depth across donors was roughly uniform. Later analysis revealed greater clonal expansion in HLA-associated TCR beta chains than in equally common others.

Germline CDR1 and CDR2: MGHRA and YSYEKL. V gave up 1 base and J gave up 6 bases, with 7 bases separating them. The CDR3 has 12 amino acids. Sequencing was performed on PBMCs. The J gene is TRBJ2-7, the V gene TRBV4-1; D remains unclear. This sequence originates from a human donor in good health. CDR3 region: CASSQGLTEQYF. As DNA, the CDR3 is TGCGCCAGCAGCCAAGGACTCACCGAGCAGTACTTC.